These T cell receptor beta chains were read from a single sample in a study of blood T cell repertoires in COVID-19. Data came from immunoSEQ multiplex PCR; TCRdb stores just in-frame clones and leaves some out. The sample consists of about 190,000 clones, more than 75% of them appearing once. Sequenced material: PBMCs or T cells enriched from blood (not recorded which). The receptors were gathered from a woman between 45 and 65 years old with acute COVID-19. Both conserved end residues are part of each CDR3. The order of the fields is clone size, D gene, J gene, V gene, CDR3 DNA, CDR3 protein. A D gene is named only where the DNA matches it firmly. The size entry is marked missing in some rows and otherwise reads once, few, many or a size class.

-,TRBD1,TRBJ1-1,TRBV28,TGTGCCAGCAGGACCGGCGGGACAGGCAGGACTGAAGCTTTCTTT,CASRTGGTGRTEAFF
-,TRBD1,TRBJ1-1,TRBV28,TGTGCCAGCAGACGTCAGGGGGTGGCGAACACTGAAGCTTTCTTT,CASRRQGVANTEAFF
-,TRBD1,TRBJ1-4,TRBV2,TGTGCCAGCATGGGGACAGGGTTTTTAAAAACTAATGAAAAACTGTTTTTT,CASMGTGFLKTNEKLFF
-,-,TRBJ2-1,TRBV7-3,TGTGCCAGCAGCTTGTACCTAGCGAATGAGCAGTTCTTC,CASSLYLANEQFF
-,-,TRBJ1-1,TRBV28,TGTGCCAGCAGCTCTCCCGACAGGTCGTCCGCTGAAGCTTTCTTT,CASSSPDRSSAEAFF
few,-,TRBJ1-2,TRBV11-1,TGTGCCAGCAGGCTGGCAGGGCCCACCGACGGCTACACCTTC,CASRLAGPTDGYTF
-,TRBD1,TRBJ1-2,TRBV19,TGTGCCAGTAGTCCCGGACAGGCTTACTATGGCTACACCTTC,CASSPGQAYYGYTF
once,-,TRBJ1-4,TRBV11-2,TGTGCCAGCAGCTTAGCGGCGGAAGAAAAACTGTTTTTT,CASSLAAEEKLFF
few,-,TRBJ1-5,TRBV19,TGTGCCAGTTCGCGACAGCCAAATCAGCCCCAGCATTTT,CASSRQPNQPQHF
-,TRBD1,TRBJ1-4,TRBV24-1,TGTGCCACCAGTGACCCGGGACAGGGAGGTGAAAAACTGTTTTTT,CATSDPGQGGEKLFF